This TCR beta chain was profiled in a study of control samples from healthy donors and cancer patients. V was trimmed by 1 base and J by 4 bases, leaving 10 bases between them. The CDR3 has 13 residues. Germline assignment: CDR1 SQVTM and CDR2 ANQGSEA. Profiled with immunoSEQ multiplex PCR; TCRdb holds only in-frame clones, not every one. The table lists about 79,000 clones, under 95% of them singletons. The chain uses TRBV29-1 and TRBJ1-1; unclear D gene. What was sequenced was PBMCs. The clonotype originates from a woman aged 40 to 55 with lung cancer. CDR3: CSVEVEFSTEAFF. Written as DNA, the CDR3 is TGCAGCGTTGAAGTGGAGTTTAGCACTGAAGCTTTCTTT. Together with reference TRBV29-1 and TRBJ1-1, the CDR3 gives the full variable domain: SAVISQKPSRDICQRGTSLTIQCQVDSQVTMMFWYRQQPGQSLTLIATANQGSEATYESGFVIDKFPISRPNLTFSTLTVSNMSPEDSSIYLCSVEVEFSTEAFFGQGTRLTVV.